Listed below are T cell receptor beta chains from one sample, sequenced in a study of shared clonotypes between healthy human individuals. Measured with immunoSEQ multiplex PCR; TCRdb has only the in-frame clones, and not every one. The repertoire consists of 2 million to 2.5 million clones, with roughly 93% occurring once and the leading ten covering roughly 0.36%. Input material: naive CD4+ T cells from PBMCs. These receptors all come from a man aged 18-30 years in good health. Some clones in this sample may be carry-over from other donors' samples. The CDR3 runs from the conserved cysteine through the conserved F or W. A D gene is named only where the DNA matches it firmly. Where a row states a size, it is once, few, many or the class of an expanded clone; other rows omit it.

J gene: TRBJ2-7
V gene: TRBV6-5
D gene: -
clone size: -
CDR3 protein: CASRDIGGGSYF
CDR3 DNA: TGTGCCAGCAGGGATATAGGTGGGGGGTCGTACTTC

J gene: TRBJ2-3
V gene: TRBV7-8
D gene: -
clone size: -
CDR3 protein: CASSLEGGSSDTQYF
CDR3 DNA: TGTGCCAGCAGCTTAGAAGGTGGGAGTTCAGATACGCAGTATTTT

J gene: TRBJ2-7
V gene: TRBV28
D gene: -
clone size: -
CDR3 protein: CASSPGGLSSYEQYF
CDR3 DNA: TGTGCCAGCAGTCCCGGTGGCTTAAGCTCCTACGAGCAGTACTTC

J gene: TRBJ2-7
V gene: TRBV5-1
D gene: TRBD2
clone size: -
CDR3 protein: CASSFFASGTYEQYF
CDR3 DNA: TGCGCCAGCAGCTTTTTTGCTAGCGGGACCTACGAGCAGTACTTC

J gene: TRBJ2-7
V gene: TRBV18
D gene: -
clone size: -
CDR3 protein: CASSPLEGAASSEQYF
CDR3 DNA: TGTGCCAGCTCACCACTGGAGGGGGCGGCCTCCAGCGAGCAGTACTTC

J gene: TRBJ1-2
V gene: TRBV5-1
D gene: -
clone size: -
CDR3 protein: CASATGGAENGYTF
CDR3 DNA: TGCGCCAGCGCAACTGGGGGGGCAGAAAATGGCTACACCTTC

J gene: TRBJ2-5
V gene: TRBV7-8
D gene: TRBD2
clone size: -
CDR3 protein: CASSLRSGAGEETQYF
CDR3 DNA: TGTGCCAGCAGCTTAAGGTCTGGTGCGGGGGAAGAGACCCAGTACTTC

J gene: TRBJ2-1
V gene: TRBV5-1
D gene: TRBD2
clone size: -
CDR3 protein: CASSLKSAGGRKLSSYNEQFF
CDR3 DNA: TGCGCCAGCAGCTTGAAGTCCGCGGGAGGGCGGAAATTGAGCTCCTACAATGAGCAGTTCTTC

J gene: TRBJ2-7
V gene: TRBV5-8
D gene: -
clone size: -
CDR3 protein: CASSPDISTYEQYF
CDR3 DNA: TGTGCCAGCAGCCCGGACATCTCAACCTACGAGCAGTACTTC

J gene: TRBJ2-1
V gene: TRBV7-9
D gene: -
clone size: -
CDR3 protein: CASSSPRVTEQFF
CDR3 DNA: TGTGCCAGCAGCTCGCCGCGGGTCACCGAGCAGTTCTTC

J gene: TRBJ2-7
V gene: TRBV18
D gene: TRBD1
clone size: -
CDR3 protein: CASSPSPGGEYEQYF
CDR3 DNA: TGTGCCAGCTCACCATCGCCAGGGGGTGAATACGAGCAGTACTTC

J gene: TRBJ2-7
V gene: TRBV7-3
D gene: -
clone size: -
CDR3 protein: CASSCAYEQYF
CDR3 DNA: TGTGCCAGCAGCTGCGCCTACGAGCAGTACTTC

J gene: TRBJ1-2
V gene: TRBV11-2
D gene: TRBD1
clone size: -
CDR3 protein: CASSLDRGLGYTF
CDR3 DNA: TGTGCCAGCAGCTTAGACAGGGGGCTTGGCTACACCTTC

J gene: TRBJ2-1
V gene: TRBV5-1
D gene: -
clone size: -
CDR3 protein: CASSLPWTVTYNEQFF
CDR3 DNA: TGCGCCAGCAGCTTACCTTGGACTGTTACCTACAATGAGCAGTTCTTC

J gene: TRBJ2-3
V gene: TRBV19
D gene: -
clone size: -
CDR3 protein: CASSRYPIRQAQDTDTQYF
CDR3 DNA: TGTGCCAGTAGTCGTTATCCCATTCGACAGGCACAGGACACAGATACGCAGTATTTT

J gene: TRBJ1-2
V gene: TRBV6-5
D gene: -
clone size: -
CDR3 protein: CASRPSRVYGYTF
CDR3 DNA: TGTGCCAGCAGGCCCTCGAGAGTCTATGGCTACACCTTC

J gene: TRBJ2-1
V gene: TRBV28
D gene: -
clone size: once
CDR3 protein: CASSGPGAHPLF
CDR3 DNA: TGTGCCAGCAGTGGACCCGGGGCCCACCCGCTCTTC

J gene: TRBJ1-4
V gene: TRBV28
D gene: TRBD1
clone size: -
CDR3 protein: CASSLYTGGGNEKLFF
CDR3 DNA: TGTGCCAGCAGTTTATACACAGGGGGAGGGAATGAAAAACTGTTTTTT

J gene: TRBJ2-3
V gene: TRBV5-6
D gene: -
clone size: -
CDR3 protein: CASSLGAGTDTQYF
CDR3 DNA: TGTGCCAGCAGCTTGGGAGCGGGTACAGATACGCAGTATTTT

J gene: TRBJ2-1
V gene: TRBV9
D gene: TRBD1
clone size: -
CDR3 protein: CAGSQGGLYNEQFF
CDR3 DNA: TGTGCCGGTTCACAGGGGGGTCTGTACAATGAGCAGTTCTTC

J gene: TRBJ2-7
V gene: TRBV9
D gene: -
clone size: -
CDR3 protein: CASSRGDEQYF
CDR3 DNA: TGTGCCAGCAGTAGAGGGGACGAGCAGTACTTC

J gene: TRBJ1-5
V gene: TRBV19
D gene: TRBD1
clone size: -
CDR3 protein: CASSMDREQPQHF
CDR3 DNA: TGTGCCAGTAGTATGGACAGGGAACAGCCCCAGCATTTT

J gene: TRBJ2-7
V gene: TRBV11-1
D gene: -
clone size: -
CDR3 protein: CASSLGPGRDYEQYF
CDR3 DNA: TGTGCCAGCAGCTTAGGTCCGGGGCGAGACTACGAGCAGTACTTC

J gene: TRBJ1-1
V gene: TRBV6-5
D gene: -
clone size: once
CDR3 protein: CASGQGFGAFF
CDR3 DNA: TGTGCCAGCGGCCAGGGGTTTGGAGCTTTCTTT

J gene: TRBJ2-3
V gene: TRBV5-1
D gene: TRBD2
clone size: -
CDR3 protein: CASSYGTSGPDTQYF
CDR3 DNA: TGCGCCAGCAGCTACGGGACTAGCGGGCCAGATACGCAGTATTTT

J gene: TRBJ2-7
V gene: TRBV18
D gene: TRBD1
clone size: -
CDR3 protein: CASSRGTGDEQYF
CDR3 DNA: TGTGCCAGCTCACGAGGGACAGGTGACGAGCAGTACTTC

J gene: TRBJ1-3
V gene: TRBV18
D gene: -
clone size: -
CDR3 protein: CASSPPGSIRPTIYF
CDR3 DNA: TGTGCCAGCTCACCACCGGGATCGATACGACCCACCATATATTTT

J gene: TRBJ1-3
V gene: TRBV6-1
D gene: -
clone size: -
CDR3 protein: CASSERGADGNTIYF
CDR3 DNA: TGTGCCAGCAGTGAACGGGGGGCGGACGGAAACACCATATATTTT

J gene: TRBJ1-5
V gene: TRBV28
D gene: TRBD1
clone size: -
CDR3 protein: CASSTGGRFNQPQHF
CDR3 DNA: TGTGCCAGCAGTACAGGGGGCAGGTTCAATCAGCCCCAGCATTTT

J gene: TRBJ1-6
V gene: TRBV27
D gene: -
clone size: -
CDR3 protein: CASSLGINSPLHF
CDR3 DNA: TGTGCCAGCAGCCTCGGAATTAATTCACCCCTCCACTTT

J gene: TRBJ2-1
V gene: TRBV7-9
D gene: -
clone size: -
CDR3 protein: CASSLVTTGQFF
CDR3 DNA: TGTGCCAGCAGCTTAGTCACGACCGGTCAGTTCTTC

J gene: TRBJ2-4
V gene: TRBV18
D gene: TRBD2
clone size: -
CDR3 protein: CASSPPSGRGLKNIQYF
CDR3 DNA: TGTGCCAGCTCCCCCCCTAGCGGGAGGGGTCTCAAAAACATTCAGTACTTC

J gene: TRBJ1-2
V gene: TRBV27
D gene: -
clone size: -
CDR3 protein: CASGTLVDYGYTF
CDR3 DNA: TGTGCCAGCGGGACCCTCGTTGACTATGGCTACACCTTC

J gene: TRBJ2-1
V gene: TRBV20-1
D gene: -
clone size: -
CDR3 protein: CSATQRNEQFF
CDR3 DNA: TGCAGTGCCACGCAGCGGAATGAGCAGTTCTTC

J gene: TRBJ2-7
V gene: TRBV7-9
D gene: TRBD2
clone size: -
CDR3 protein: CASSSPSGGSGEQYF
CDR3 DNA: TGTGCCAGCAGCTCCCCTAGCGGGGGATCCGGCGAGCAGTACTTC

J gene: TRBJ1-2
V gene: TRBV7-9
D gene: -
clone size: -
CDR3 protein: CASSLAFEGGYGYTF
CDR3 DNA: TGTGCCAGCAGCTTAGCGTTTGAGGGGGGATACGGCTACACCTTC

J gene: TRBJ1-2
V gene: TRBV5-6
D gene: -
clone size: -
CDR3 protein: CASSLSRPYGYTF
CDR3 DNA: TGTGCCAGCAGCTTGAGTCGCCCCTATGGCTACACCTTC

J gene: TRBJ1-4
V gene: TRBV5-5
D gene: -
clone size: -
CDR3 protein: CASSLASTSATNEKLFF
CDR3 DNA: TGTGCCAGCAGCTTGGCCTCAACCTCTGCAACTAATGAAAAACTGTTTTTT

J gene: TRBJ2-7
V gene: TRBV9
D gene: -
clone size: -
CDR3 protein: CASSARQVPYEQYF
CDR3 DNA: TGTGCCAGCAGCGCCAGACAGGTTCCCTACGAGCAGTACTTC

J gene: TRBJ1-3
V gene: TRBV9
D gene: -
clone size: -
CDR3 protein: CASKPGVSGNTIYF
CDR3 DNA: TGTGCCAGCAAGCCAGGGGTCTCTGGAAACACCATATATTTT

J gene: TRBJ1-1
V gene: TRBV27
D gene: TRBD1
clone size: once
CDR3 protein: CASSPRQGEGEAFF
CDR3 DNA: TGTGCCAGCAGTCCTCGACAGGGCGAGGGTGAAGCTTTCTTT

J gene: TRBJ1-1
V gene: TRBV6-1
D gene: -
clone size: few
CDR3 protein: CASSEQAANTEAFF
CDR3 DNA: TGTGCCAGCAGTGAACAGGCAGCGAACACTGAAGCTTTCTTT

J gene: TRBJ2-7
V gene: TRBV6-5
D gene: -
clone size: -
CDR3 protein: CASSSRQRYYEQYF
CDR3 DNA: TGTGCCAGCAGTTCCAGACAGCGCTACTACGAGCAGTACTTC

J gene: TRBJ1-2
V gene: TRBV30
D gene: -
clone size: -
CDR3 protein: CAWKGGAVYGYTF
CDR3 DNA: TGTGCCTGGAAAGGGGGGGCAGTCTATGGCTACACCTTC

J gene: TRBJ2-2
V gene: TRBV7-3
D gene: -
clone size: -
CDR3 protein: CASSLSSGELFF
CDR3 DNA: TGTGCCAGCAGCTTATCTAGCGGGGAGCTGTTTTTT

J gene: TRBJ2-5
V gene: TRBV7-8
D gene: TRBD2
clone size: -
CDR3 protein: CASRVAGVETQYF
CDR3 DNA: TGTGCCAGCAGGGTAGCGGGAGTGGAGACCCAGTACTTC

J gene: TRBJ1-5
V gene: TRBV30
D gene: -
clone size: once
CDR3 protein: CAWSVFGAGSQPQHF
CDR3 DNA: TGTGCCTGGAGTGTATTCGGCGCCGGCAGCCAGCCCCAGCATTTT

J gene: TRBJ2-3
V gene: TRBV28
D gene: TRBD2
clone size: -
CDR3 protein: CASSVGGLAMNTQYF
CDR3 DNA: TGTGCCAGCAGTGTAGGGGGACTAGCGATGAATACGCAGTATTTT

J gene: TRBJ1-1
V gene: TRBV28
D gene: TRBD1
clone size: -
CDR3 protein: CASSLQLGGFLKRDTEAFF
CDR3 DNA: TGTGCCAGCAGTTTACAATTAGGGGGCTTTTTAAAAAGAGACACTGAAGCTTTCTTT

J gene: TRBJ2-1
V gene: TRBV29-1
D gene: TRBD2
clone size: -
CDR3 protein: CSVVALAANNEQFF
CDR3 DNA: TGCAGCGTTGTCGCTCTAGCGGCTAACAATGAGCAGTTCTTC

J gene: TRBJ2-1
V gene: TRBV7-2
D gene: -
clone size: -
CDR3 protein: CASSARTAPAHEQFF
CDR3 DNA: TGTGCCAGCAGCGCAAGGACGGCGCCAGCGCATGAGCAGTTCTTC

J gene: TRBJ2-7
V gene: TRBV5-1
D gene: -
clone size: -
CDR3 protein: CASSFQRPGEQYF
CDR3 DNA: TGCGCCAGCAGCTTTCAACGTCCGGGCGAGCAGTACTTC

J gene: TRBJ2-7
V gene: TRBV7-2
D gene: -
clone size: -
CDR3 protein: CASRSHFGQGEGAYEQYF
CDR3 DNA: TGTGCCAGCAGGTCACACTTCGGGCAGGGCGAGGGGGCCTACGAGCAGTACTTC